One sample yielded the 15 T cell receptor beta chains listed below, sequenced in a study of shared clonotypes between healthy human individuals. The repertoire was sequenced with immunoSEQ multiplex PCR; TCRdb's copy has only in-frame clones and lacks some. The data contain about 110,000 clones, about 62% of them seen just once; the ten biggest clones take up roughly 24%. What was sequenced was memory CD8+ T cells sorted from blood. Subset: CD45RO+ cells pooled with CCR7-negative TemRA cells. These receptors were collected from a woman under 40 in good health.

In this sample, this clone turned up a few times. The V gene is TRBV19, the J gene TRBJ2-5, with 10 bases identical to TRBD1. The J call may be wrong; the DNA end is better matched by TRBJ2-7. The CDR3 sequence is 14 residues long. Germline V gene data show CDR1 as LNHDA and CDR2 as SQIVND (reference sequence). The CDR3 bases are TGTGCCAGTAGTATACGGGACAGGGGTTTCGAGCAGTACTTC. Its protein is CASSIRDRGFEQYF.

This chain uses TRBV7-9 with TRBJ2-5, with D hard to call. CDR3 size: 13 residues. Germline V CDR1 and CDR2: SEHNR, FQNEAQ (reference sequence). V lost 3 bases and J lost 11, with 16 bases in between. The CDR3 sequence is CASSFYPNPEQYF. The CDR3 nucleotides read TGTGCCAGCAGCTTCTACCCCAACCCGGAGCAGTACTTC. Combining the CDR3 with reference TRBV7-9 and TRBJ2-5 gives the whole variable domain DTGVSQNPRHKITKRGQNVTFRCDPISEHNRLYWYRQTLGQGPEFLTYFQNEAQLEKSRLLSDRFSAERPKGSFSTLEIQRTEQGDSAMYLCASSFYPNPEQYFGPGTRLLVL.

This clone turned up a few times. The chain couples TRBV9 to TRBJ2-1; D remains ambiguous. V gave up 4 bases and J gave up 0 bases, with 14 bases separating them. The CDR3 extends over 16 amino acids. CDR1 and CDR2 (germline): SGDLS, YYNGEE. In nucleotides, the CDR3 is TGTGCCAGCAGCCCTCCCGAAGACCACTCCTACAATGAGCAGTTCTTC. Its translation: CASSPPEDHSYNEQFF.

The CDR3 reads CASDASVDTHEQYF. The CDR3 DNA reads TGTGCCAGCGACGCCAGCGTAGATACCCACGAGCAGTACTTC. V gene TRBV6-1 combines with J gene TRBJ2-7; the D is unclear. The CDR3 has 14 residues. The germline CDR1 and CDR2 sequences are MNHNS and SASEGT. V was shortened by 8 bases and J by 5 bases, with 19 bases between the two germline ends.

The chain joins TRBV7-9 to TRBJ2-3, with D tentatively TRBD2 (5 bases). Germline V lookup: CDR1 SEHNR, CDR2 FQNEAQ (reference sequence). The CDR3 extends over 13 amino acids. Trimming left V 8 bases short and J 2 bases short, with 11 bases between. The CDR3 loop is CASRASFTDTQYF. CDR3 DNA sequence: TGTGCCAGCCGGGCTAGCTTCACAGATACGCAGTATTTT.

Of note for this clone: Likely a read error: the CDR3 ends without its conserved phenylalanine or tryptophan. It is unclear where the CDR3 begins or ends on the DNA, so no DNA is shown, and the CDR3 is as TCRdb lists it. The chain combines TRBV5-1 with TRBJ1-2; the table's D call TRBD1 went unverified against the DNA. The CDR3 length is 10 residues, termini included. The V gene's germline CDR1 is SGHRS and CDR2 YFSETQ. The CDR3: CASSSDTDSV.

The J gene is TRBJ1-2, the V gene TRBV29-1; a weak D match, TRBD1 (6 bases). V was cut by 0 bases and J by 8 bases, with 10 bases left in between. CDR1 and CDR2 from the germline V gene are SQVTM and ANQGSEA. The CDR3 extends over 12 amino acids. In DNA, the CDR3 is TGCAGCGTTGAAGATTCAGGGGCAGGCTACACCTTC. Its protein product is CSVEDSGAGYTF.

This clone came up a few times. The CDR3 bases are TGTGCCAGCAGTGAAGCGTTCGGGGGCGGGGAGACCCAGTACTTC. Encoded protein: CASSEAFGGGETQYF. The chain carries TRBV6-1 and TRBJ2-5, with D perhaps TRBD1 or TRBD2 (6 bases each). The CDR3 has 15 amino acids. V lost 0 bases, J lost 5 bases, and 13 bases lay in between. CDR1 is MNHNS and CDR2 is SASEGT in the germline V gene.

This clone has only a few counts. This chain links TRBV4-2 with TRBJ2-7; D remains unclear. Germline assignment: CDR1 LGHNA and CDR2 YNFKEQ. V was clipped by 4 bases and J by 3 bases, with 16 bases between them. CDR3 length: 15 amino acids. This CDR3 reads CASSLAIASVYEQYF. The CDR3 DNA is TGTGCCAGCAGCCTCGCGATTGCTTCAGTCTACGAGCAGTACTTC.

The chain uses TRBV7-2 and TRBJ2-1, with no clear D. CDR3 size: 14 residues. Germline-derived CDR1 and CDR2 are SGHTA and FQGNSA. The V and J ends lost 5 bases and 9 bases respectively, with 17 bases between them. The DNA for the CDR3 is TGTGCCAGCAGCCAAGAAGACGAGTCGGCTGAGCAGTTCTTC. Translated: CASSQEDESAEQFF. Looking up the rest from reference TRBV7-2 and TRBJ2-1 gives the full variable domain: GAGVSQSPSNKVTEKGKDVELRCDPISGHTALYWYRQSLGQGLEFLIYFQGNSAPDKSGLPSDRFSAERTGGSVSTLTIQRTQQEDSAVYLCASSQEDESAEQFFGPGTRLTVL.

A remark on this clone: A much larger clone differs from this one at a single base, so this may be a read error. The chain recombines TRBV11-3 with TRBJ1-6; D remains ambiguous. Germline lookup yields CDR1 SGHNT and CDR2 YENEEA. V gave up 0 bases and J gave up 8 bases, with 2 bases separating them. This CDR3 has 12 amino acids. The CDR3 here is CASSLDHSPLHF. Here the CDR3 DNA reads TGTGCCAGCAGCTTAGACCATTCACCCCTCCACTTT. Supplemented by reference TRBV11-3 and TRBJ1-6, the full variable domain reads EAGVVQSPRYKIIEKKQPVAFWCNPISGHNTLYWYLQNLGQGPELLIRYENEEAVDDSQLPKDRFSAERLKGVDSTLKIQPAELGDSAVYLCASSLDHSPLHFGNGTRLTVT.

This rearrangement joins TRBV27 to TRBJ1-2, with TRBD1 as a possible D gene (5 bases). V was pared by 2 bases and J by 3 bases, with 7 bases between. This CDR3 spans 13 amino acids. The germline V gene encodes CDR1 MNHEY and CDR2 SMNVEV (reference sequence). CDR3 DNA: TGTGCCAGCAGTTTACAGGGATACTATGGCTACACCTTC. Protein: CASSLQGYYGYTF.

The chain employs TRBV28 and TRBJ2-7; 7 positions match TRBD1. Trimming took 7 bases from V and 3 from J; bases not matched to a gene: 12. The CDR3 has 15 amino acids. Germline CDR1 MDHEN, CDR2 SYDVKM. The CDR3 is CASTLTGDNVYEQYF. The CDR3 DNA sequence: TGTGCCAGCACCTTAACAGGGGACAATGTCTACGAGCAGTACTTC.

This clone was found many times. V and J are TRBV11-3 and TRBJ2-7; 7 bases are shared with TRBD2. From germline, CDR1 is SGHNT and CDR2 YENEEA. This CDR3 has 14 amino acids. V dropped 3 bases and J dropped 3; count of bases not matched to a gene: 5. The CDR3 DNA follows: TGTGCCAGCAGCTTGGGAGGGGAGGACTACGAGCAGTACTTC. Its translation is CASSLGGEDYEQYF.

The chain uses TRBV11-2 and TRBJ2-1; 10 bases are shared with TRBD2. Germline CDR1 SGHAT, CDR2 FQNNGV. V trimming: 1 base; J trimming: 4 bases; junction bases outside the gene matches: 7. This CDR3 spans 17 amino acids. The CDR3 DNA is TGTGCCAGCAGCTTAGGCGGACTAGCGGACCTGTACAATGAGCAGTTCTTC. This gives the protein CASSLGGLADLYNEQFF.